Listed below are T cell receptor beta chains from one sample, sequenced in a study of PD-1 blockade in classical Hodgkin lymphoma. Libraries were prepared by immunoSEQ multiplex PCR; TCRdb keeps only in-frame clonotypes and omits some of them. The repertoire holds just over 50,000 clones, around 73% seen once, with less than 15% in the top ten. Specimen: peripheral blood mononuclear cells (PBMCs), collected before the second cycle of nivolumab. The receptors were gathered from a human donor with classical Hodgkin lymphoma. Each CDR3 is given with its conserved first and last residue. Fields, in order: clone size, CDR3 length, J gene, D gene, V gene, CDR3 DNA, CDR3 protein. D genes are given only for firm matches. The size field is filled for only some rows; it gives once, few, many or a size class.

abundance: NA
len: 16
j_gene: TRBJ2-7
d_gene: TRBD2
v_gene: TRBV19
CDR3nt: TGTGCCAGTAGTATTGGTTTAGCGGGGGACCCGTACGAGCAGTACTTC
CDR3aa: CASSIGLAGDPYEQYF

abundance: NA
len: 16
j_gene: TRBJ1-2
d_gene: NA
v_gene: TRBV6-6
CDR3nt: TGTGCCAGCAGCTACCCTCAACCAAGCGAGAACTATGGCTACACCTTC
CDR3aa: CASSYPQPSENYGYTF

abundance: NA
len: 12
j_gene: TRBJ1-2
d_gene: NA
v_gene: TRBV30
CDR3nt: TGTGCCTGGAGTGATCTAGGGACAACTTACACCTTC
CDR3aa: CAWSDLGTTYTF

abundance: NA
len: 14
j_gene: TRBJ2-6
d_gene: NA
v_gene: TRBV19
CDR3nt: TGTGCCAGTAGCCTCTTGCCTGGGGCCAACGTCCTGACTTTC
CDR3aa: CASSLLPGANVLTF

abundance: NA
len: 12
j_gene: TRBJ1-5
d_gene: NA
v_gene: TRBV6-5
CDR3nt: TGTGCCAGCAGTTACTCTACCCAGCCCCAGCATTTT
CDR3aa: CASSYSTQPQHF

abundance: NA
len: 16
j_gene: TRBJ1-1
d_gene: NA
v_gene: TRBV18
CDR3nt: TGTGCCAGCTCACCAAGGTCGCCGGCCTTTGCCACTGAAGCTTTCTTT
CDR3aa: CASSPRSPAFATEAFF

abundance: NA
len: 15
j_gene: TRBJ2-1
d_gene: NA
v_gene: TRBV12-1
CDR3nt: NA
CDR3aa: CASSFVGWGNNEQFF

abundance: NA
len: 13
j_gene: TRBJ1-1
d_gene: TRBD1
v_gene: TRBV12-5
CDR3nt: TGTGCTAGTGGCAGGACAGGGTTTACTGAAGCTTTCTTT
CDR3aa: CASGRTGFTEAFF

abundance: NA
len: 16
j_gene: TRBJ2-1
d_gene: TRBD2
v_gene: TRBV9
CDR3nt: TGTGCCAGCAGCGTAGTCGGAGCGGGAGCCTACAATGAGCAGTTCTTC
CDR3aa: CASSVVGAGAYNEQFF

abundance: NA
len: 16
j_gene: TRBJ1-1
d_gene: NA
v_gene: TRBV18
CDR3nt: TGTGCCAGCTCACCATTATTAGCGGGCCCGAACACTGAAGCTTTCTTT
CDR3aa: CASSPLLAGPNTEAFF

abundance: NA
len: 16
j_gene: TRBJ2-3
d_gene: NA
v_gene: TRBV28
CDR3nt: TGTGCCAGCATTGCGGGACTGTGGGCTAGCACAGATACGCAGTATTTT
CDR3aa: CASIAGLWASTDTQYF

abundance: NA
len: 16
j_gene: TRBJ2-7
d_gene: TRBD1
v_gene: TRBV19
CDR3nt: TGTGCCAGTAGTCCCATCCCCGGGACAGGGACCTACGAGCAGTACTTC
CDR3aa: CASSPIPGTGTYEQYF

abundance: NA
len: 15
j_gene: TRBJ1-4
d_gene: TRBD1
v_gene: TRBV19
CDR3nt: TGTGCCAGTAGTTTTGGGACAGCAACTAATGAAAAACTGTTTTTT
CDR3aa: CASSFGTATNEKLFF

abundance: few
len: 13
j_gene: TRBJ1-4
d_gene: NA
v_gene: TRBV30
CDR3nt: TGTGCCTGGACCCGAGGGACTAATGAAAAACTGTTTTTT
CDR3aa: CAWTRGTNEKLFF

abundance: NA
len: 13
j_gene: TRBJ1-2
d_gene: TRBD1
v_gene: TRBV29-1
CDR3nt: TGCAGCACATACAGGGGGACTAACTATGGCTACACCTTC
CDR3aa: CSTYRGTNYGYTF

abundance: NA
len: 14
j_gene: TRBJ2-1
d_gene: NA
v_gene: TRBV29-1
CDR3nt: TGCAGCGTTGTCGCGGCGGGGCCGCGGAATGAGCAGTTCTTC
CDR3aa: CSVVAAGPRNEQFF

abundance: NA
len: 14
j_gene: TRBJ2-5
d_gene: NA
v_gene: TRBV27
CDR3nt: TGTGCCAGCAGTTTAGGGTCAGGACGGGAGACCCAGTACTTC
CDR3aa: CASSLGSGRETQYF

abundance: NA
len: 15
j_gene: TRBJ1-2
d_gene: NA
v_gene: TRBV11-2
CDR3nt: TGTGCCAGCAGCTTTACGTCCGGGGGGCTCTATGGCTACACCTTC
CDR3aa: CASSFTSGGLYGYTF

abundance: few
len: 12
j_gene: TRBJ1-2
d_gene: NA
v_gene: TRBV19
CDR3nt: TGTGCCAGTAGTAACAGGGTCCGCGGCTACACCTTC
CDR3aa: CASSNRVRGYTF

abundance: NA
len: 15
j_gene: TRBJ2-3
d_gene: TRBD1
v_gene: TRBV19
CDR3nt: TGTGCCAGCCGGGACAGGCCGTCCTTCACAGATACGCAGTATTTT
CDR3aa: CASRDRPSFTDTQYF

abundance: NA
len: 14
j_gene: TRBJ2-2
d_gene: NA
v_gene: TRBV7-8
CDR3nt: TGTGCCAGCAGCTTTACGGGGGCGTCCGGGGAGCTGTTTTTT
CDR3aa: CASSFTGASGELFF

abundance: NA
len: 13
j_gene: TRBJ2-7
d_gene: NA
v_gene: TRBV25-1
CDR3nt: TGTGCCACCGTCCCTAAAGGAACCTACGAGCAGTACTTC
CDR3aa: CATVPKGTYEQYF

abundance: NA
len: 18
j_gene: TRBJ2-2
d_gene: TRBD2
v_gene: TRBV7-3
CDR3nt: TGTGCCAGCAGCTTAAATGCGGGACTAGCGGTGCCCACCGGGGAGCTGTTTTTT
CDR3aa: CASSLNAGLAVPTGELFF